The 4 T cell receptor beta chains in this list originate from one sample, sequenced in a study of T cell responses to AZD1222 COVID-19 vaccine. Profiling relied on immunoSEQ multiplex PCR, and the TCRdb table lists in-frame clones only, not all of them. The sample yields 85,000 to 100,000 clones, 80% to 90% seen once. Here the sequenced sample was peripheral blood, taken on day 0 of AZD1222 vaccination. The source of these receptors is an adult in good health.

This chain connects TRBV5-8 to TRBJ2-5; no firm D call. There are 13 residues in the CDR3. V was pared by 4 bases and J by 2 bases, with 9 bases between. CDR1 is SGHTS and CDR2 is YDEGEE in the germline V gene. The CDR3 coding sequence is TGTGCCAGCAGCATGAGACAACAAGAGACCCAGTACTTC. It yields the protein CASSMRQQETQYF.

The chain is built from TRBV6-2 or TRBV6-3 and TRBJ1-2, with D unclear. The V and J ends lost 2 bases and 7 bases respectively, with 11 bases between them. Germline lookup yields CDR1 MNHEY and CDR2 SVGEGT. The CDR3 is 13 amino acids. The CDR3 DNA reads TGTGCCAGCAGTTACCCGATCAGCTCTGGCTACACCTTC. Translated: CASSYPISSGYTF.

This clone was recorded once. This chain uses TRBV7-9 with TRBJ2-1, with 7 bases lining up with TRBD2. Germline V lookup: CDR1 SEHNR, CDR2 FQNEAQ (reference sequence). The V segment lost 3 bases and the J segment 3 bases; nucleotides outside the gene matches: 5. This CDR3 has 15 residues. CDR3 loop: CASSLAGVFYNEQFF. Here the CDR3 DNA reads TGTGCCAGCAGCTTGGCGGGAGTTTTCTACAATGAGCAGTTCTTC.

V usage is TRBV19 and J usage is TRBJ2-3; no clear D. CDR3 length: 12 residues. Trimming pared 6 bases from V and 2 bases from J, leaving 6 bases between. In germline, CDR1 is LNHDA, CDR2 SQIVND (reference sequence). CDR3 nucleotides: TGTGCCAGTAGCCCTCCCACAGATACGCAGTATTTT. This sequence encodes CASSPPTDTQYF. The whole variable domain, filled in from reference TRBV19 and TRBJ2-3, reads DGGITQSPKYLFRKEGQNVTLSCEQNLNHDAMYWYRQDPGQGLRLIYYSQIVNDFQKGDIAEGYSVSREKKESFPLTVTSAQKNPTAFYLCASSPPTDTQYFGPGTRLTVL.